The next 10 T cell receptor beta chains were all read from a single sample in a study of technical replicates of blood from a few donors (dated by TCRdb to between 2016 and 2019). Library construction relied on the immunoSEQ multiplex PCR assay. TCRdb mirrors the immuneACCESS table, restricted to in-frame sequences. Some clones are absent from its copies; in checked studies, under half trace to an unresolved V gene, and the reason for the others is unknown. Present in this sample are about 68,000 clones, about 97% of which were seen just once. Clones ranked in the top ten supply about 0.24% of the sample. The sequencing sample was made of T cells isolated from PBMCs. These receptors came from a human donor in good health.

This sequence joins TRBV28 and TRBJ1-4, with D perhaps TRBD1 (6 bases). Trimming stripped 5 bases from V and 5 bases from J, with 21 bases between. The germline V gene encodes CDR1 MDHEN and CDR2 SYDVKM. The CDR3 has 17 amino acids. The DNA of the CDR3 is TGTGCCAGCAGTACGTACGGGACACGGGACGGAAATGAAAAACTGTTTTTT. It encodes CASSTYGTRDGNEKLFF. Full variable domain (rest looked up from reference TRBV28 and TRBJ1-4): DVKVTQSSRYLVKRTGEKVFLECVQDMDHENMFWYRQDPGLGLRLIYFSYDVKMKEKGDIPEGYSVSREKKERFSLILESASTNQTSMYLCASSTYGTRDGNEKLFFGSGTQLSVL.

The chain is built from TRBV5-6 and TRBJ1-2, with 8 nucleotides matching TRBD1. The CDR3 covers 16 residues. The germline CDR1 and CDR2 sequences are SGHDT and YYEEEE. The V gene end was trimmed by 0 bases and the J gene end by 4 bases; junction bases not matched to a gene: 8. CDR3 DNA: TGTGCCAGCAGCTTGGTCATCTCTACAGGGGGCTATGGCTACACCTTC. This translates into CASSLVISTGGYGYTF.

This rearrangement joins TRBV4-1 to TRBJ1-1, with a tentative D call TRBD1 (5 bases). Trimming took off 0 bases at V and 11 bases at J, with 16 bases between the two ends. Germline lookup yields CDR1 MGHRA and CDR2 YSYEKL. The CDR3 spans 14 residues. The CDR3 DNA reads TGCGCCAGCAGCCAAGATCGAGAAGGGGAGGGGGCTTTCTTT. This encodes CASSQDREGEGAFF.

The genes are TRBV6-4 and TRBJ1-5, with D possibly TRBD1 on 5 matching bases. Germline lookup yields CDR1 MRHNA and CDR2 SNTAGT. This CDR3 has 14 residues. V was trimmed by 2 bases and J by 7 bases, leaving 12 bases between them. CDR3 loop: CASSDGGGSQPQHF. DNA for the CDR3: TGTGCCAGCAGTGACGGTGGGGGGAGCCAGCCCCAGCATTTT.

The V call is TRBV19, the J call TRBJ1-5; D might be TRBD1 (5 bases). Germline V gene lookup returns CDR1 LNHDA and CDR2 SQIVND (reference sequence). CDR3 size: 14 residues. Trimming took 5 bases from V and 1 from J, leaving 9 bases between them. The CDR3 loop is CASSGAVSNQPQHF. The CDR3 DNA reads as TGTGCCAGTAGTGGGGCTGTGAGCAATCAGCCCCAGCATTTT. Full variable domain (rest looked up from reference TRBV19 and TRBJ1-5): DGGITQSPKYLFRKEGQNVTLSCEQNLNHDAMYWYRQDPGQGLRLIYYSQIVNDFQKGDIAEGYSVSREKKESFPLTVTSAQKNPTAFYLCASSGAVSNQPQHFGDGTRLSIL.

This rearrangement joins TRBV7-3 to TRBJ2-1, with 9 bases matching TRBD1. From germline, CDR1 is SGHTA and CDR2 FQGTGA. The CDR3 has 15 amino acids. V was clipped by 4 bases and J by 5 bases; unmatched bases: 6. CDR3 in DNA: TGTGCCAGCAGCTCCTTAGGGACAGGGCACAATGAGCAGTTCTTC. Translation: CASSSLGTGHNEQFF.

The gene calls are TRBV30 and TRBJ2-7; TRBD1 is a possible D gene (6 bases). Germline V CDR1 and CDR2: GTSNPN, SVGIG (reference sequence). Trimming pared 3 bases from V and 3 bases from J, leaving 12 bases between. The CDR3 sequence is 13 residues long. In DNA, the CDR3 is TGTGCCTGGAGCCGCAGGGGTAACTACGAGCAGTACTTC. Translation gives CAWSRRGNYEQYF.

The chain is built from TRBV19 and TRBJ1-1; the match to TRBD1 covers 7 bases. V gave up 6 bases and J gave up 1 base; unmatched junction bases: 5. There are 14 residues in the CDR3. Germline assignment: CDR1 LNHDA and CDR2 SQIVND (reference sequence). The CDR3 DNA reads TGTGCCAGTAGCACCGGGACAGCGAACACTGAAGCTTTCTTT. Translated: CASSTGTANTEAFF. Drawing the rest from reference TRBV19 and TRBJ1-1, the complete variable domain is DGGITQSPKYLFRKEGQNVTLSCEQNLNHDAMYWYRQDPGQGLRLIYYSQIVNDFQKGDIAEGYSVSREKKESFPLTVTSAQKNPTAFYLCASSTGTANTEAFFGQGTRLTVV.

V is TRBV6-5 and J is TRBJ1-1; D is perhaps TRBD1 (5 bases). V lost 6 bases and J lost 5, with 16 bases in between. CDR1 MNHEY and CDR2 SVGAGI come from the germline V gene. The CDR3 extends over 14 amino acids. The CDR3 spells CASSSSLGLTEAFF. The CDR3 DNA reads TGTGCCAGCAGCTCCAGTTTGGGGCTGACTGAAGCTTTCTTT.

The chain recombines TRBV2 with TRBJ2-7; a weak D match, TRBD2 (6 bases). V lost 7 bases and J 0 bases, leaving 13 bases between the germline ends. Germline V gene sequence: CDR1 SNHLY, CDR2 FYNNEI. This CDR3 has 14 amino acids. CDR3 region: CASIPGSSSYEQYF. As DNA, the CDR3 is TGTGCCAGCATTCCCGGGAGCAGCTCCTACGAGCAGTACTTC.